This record concerns one T cell receptor (beta chain) sequence. The antigen remains unidentified. Germline CDR1 and CDR2: SGHTA and FQGTGA. The V end was cut by 3 bases, the J end by 11 bases, with 13 bases between. The CDR3 runs 12 residues. PCR involved 60 Vbeta and 13 Jbeta primers. Assay used: immunoSEQ multiplex PCR; TCRdb lists only in-frame clones, some missing. The sample comprises about 64,000 clones, roughly 66% of which are singletons, and 3% to 3.5% rests with the top ten. These data belong to a study of cytomegalovirus exposure and HLA in healthy donors. Findings of the study overall: The authors confirmed in vitro that three CMV-associated chains were specific for CMV antigens.

The rearrangement uses TRBV7-3 and TRBJ1-1; D not certain. The origin of this receptor is a woman aged 50 to 60 in good health and CMV-seronegative. Material: PBMCs. The CDR3 loop is CASSFLAAGAFF. CDR3 in DNA: TGTGCCAGCAGCTTTTTAGCCGCGGGGGCTTTCTTT.